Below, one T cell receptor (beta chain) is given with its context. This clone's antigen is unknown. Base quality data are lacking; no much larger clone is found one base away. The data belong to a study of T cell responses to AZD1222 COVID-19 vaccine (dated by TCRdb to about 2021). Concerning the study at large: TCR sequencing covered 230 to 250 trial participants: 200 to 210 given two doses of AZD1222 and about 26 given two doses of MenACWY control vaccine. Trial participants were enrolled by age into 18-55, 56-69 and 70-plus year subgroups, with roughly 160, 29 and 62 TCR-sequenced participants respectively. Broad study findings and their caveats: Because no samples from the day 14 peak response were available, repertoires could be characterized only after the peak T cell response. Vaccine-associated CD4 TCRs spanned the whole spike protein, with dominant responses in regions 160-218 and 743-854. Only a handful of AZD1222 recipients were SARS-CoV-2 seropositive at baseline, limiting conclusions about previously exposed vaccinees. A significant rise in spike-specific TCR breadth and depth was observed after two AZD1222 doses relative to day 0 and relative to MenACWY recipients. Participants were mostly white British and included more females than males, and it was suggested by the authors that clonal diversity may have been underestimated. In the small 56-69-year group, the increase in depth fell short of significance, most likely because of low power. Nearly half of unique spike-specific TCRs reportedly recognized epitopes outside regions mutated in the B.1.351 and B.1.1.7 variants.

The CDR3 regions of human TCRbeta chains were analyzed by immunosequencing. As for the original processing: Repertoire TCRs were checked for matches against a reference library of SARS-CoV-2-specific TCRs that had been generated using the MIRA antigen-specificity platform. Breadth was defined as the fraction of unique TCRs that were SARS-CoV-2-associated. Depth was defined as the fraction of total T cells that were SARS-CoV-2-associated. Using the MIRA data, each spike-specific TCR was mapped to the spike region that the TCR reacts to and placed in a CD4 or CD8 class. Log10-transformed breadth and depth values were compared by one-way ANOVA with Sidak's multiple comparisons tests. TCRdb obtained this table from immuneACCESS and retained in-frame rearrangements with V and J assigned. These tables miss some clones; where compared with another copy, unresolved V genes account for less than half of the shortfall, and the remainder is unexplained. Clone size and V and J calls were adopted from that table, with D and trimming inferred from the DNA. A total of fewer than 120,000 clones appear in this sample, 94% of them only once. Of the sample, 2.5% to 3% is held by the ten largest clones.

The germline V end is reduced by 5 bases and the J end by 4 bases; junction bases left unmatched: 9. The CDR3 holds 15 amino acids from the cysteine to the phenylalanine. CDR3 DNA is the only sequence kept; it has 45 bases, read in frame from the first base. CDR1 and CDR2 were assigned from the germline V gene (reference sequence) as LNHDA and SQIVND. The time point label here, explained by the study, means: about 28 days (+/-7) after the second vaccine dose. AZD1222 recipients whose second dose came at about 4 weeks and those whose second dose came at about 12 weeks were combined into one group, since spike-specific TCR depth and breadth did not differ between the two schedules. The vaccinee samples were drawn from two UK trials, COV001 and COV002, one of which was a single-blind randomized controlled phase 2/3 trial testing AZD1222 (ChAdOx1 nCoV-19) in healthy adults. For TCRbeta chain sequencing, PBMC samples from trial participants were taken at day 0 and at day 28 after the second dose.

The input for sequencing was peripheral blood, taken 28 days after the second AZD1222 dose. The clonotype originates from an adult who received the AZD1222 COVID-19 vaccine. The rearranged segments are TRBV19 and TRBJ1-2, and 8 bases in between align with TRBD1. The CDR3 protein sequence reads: CASSALGQVPYGYTF. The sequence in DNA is TGTGCCAGTAGTGCGTTGGGACAGGTTCCCTATGGCTACACCTTC.